This T cell receptor (beta chain) was identified in a study of human T cells and chemical hapten exposure. Sample time point: pre-sensitization, week 0. The treatment was: therapeutic diphenylcyclopropenone sensitization with weekly scalp DPC. Via MiXCR, TCRdb re-called the RACE reads, giving one row per CDR3 protein. The sample records about 98,000 distinct CDR3 sequences, about 10% being singletons. The source of this sequence is a woman aged 60 to 75 with alopecia areata. Some clones in this sample may be carry-over from other donors' samples. Specimen: whole blood, collected in connection with sensitization to the hapten diphenylcyclopropenone (DPC).

CDR3 nucleotides: TGTGCCAGCAGCCAAGAAGGGGGAAGGGAGACCCAGTACTTC. Amino acid sequence: CASSQEGGRETQYF. The chain uses TRBV3-1 and TRBJ2-5, with a possible D match to TRBD1 (6 bases). The CDR3 contains 14 residues. Trimming removed 0 bases at V and 5 bases at J, with 10 bases between. Germline V lookup: CDR1 LGHDT, CDR2 YNNKEL (reference sequence).